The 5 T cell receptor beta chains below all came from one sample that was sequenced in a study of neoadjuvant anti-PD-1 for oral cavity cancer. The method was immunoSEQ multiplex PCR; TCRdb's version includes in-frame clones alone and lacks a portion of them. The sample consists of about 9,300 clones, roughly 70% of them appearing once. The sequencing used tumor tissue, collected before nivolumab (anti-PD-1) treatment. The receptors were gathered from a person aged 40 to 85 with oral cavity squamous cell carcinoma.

The CDR3 here is CASSLARTSGSTLNEQFF. CDR3 DNA: TGTGCCAGCAGCTTAGCCCGGACTAGCGGGTCCACCCTTAATGAGCAGTTCTTC. The chain carries TRBV7-2 and TRBJ2-1; 11 bases agree with TRBD2. Unmatched junction bases numbered 11, after V lost 0 bases and J lost 7 bases. This CDR3 contains 18 residues. CDR1 and CDR2 (germline): SGHTA, FQGNSA.

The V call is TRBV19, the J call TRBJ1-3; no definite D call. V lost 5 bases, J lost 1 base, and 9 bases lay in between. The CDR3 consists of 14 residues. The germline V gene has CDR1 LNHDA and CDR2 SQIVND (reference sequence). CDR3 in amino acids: CASSLTKSGNTIYF. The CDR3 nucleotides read TGTGCCAGTAGTTTGACAAAGTCTGGAAACACCATATATTTT.

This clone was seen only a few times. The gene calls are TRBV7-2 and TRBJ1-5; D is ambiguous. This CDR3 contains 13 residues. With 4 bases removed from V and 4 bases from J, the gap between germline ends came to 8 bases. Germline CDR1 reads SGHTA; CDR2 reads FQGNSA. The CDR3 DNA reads TGTGCCAGCAGCTCCCGGGGAAATCAGCCCCAGCATTTT. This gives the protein CASSSRGNQPQHF. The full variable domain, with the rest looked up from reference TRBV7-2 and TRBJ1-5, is GAGVSQSPSNKVTEKGKDVELRCDPISGHTALYWYRQSLGQGLEFLIYFQGNSAPDKSGLPSDRFSAERTGGSVSTLTIQRTQQEDSAVYLCASSSRGNQPQHFGDGTRLSIL.

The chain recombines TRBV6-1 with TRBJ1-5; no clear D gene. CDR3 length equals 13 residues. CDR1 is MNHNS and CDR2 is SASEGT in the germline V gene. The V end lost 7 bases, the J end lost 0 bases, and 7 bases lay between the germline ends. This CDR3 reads CASNSYSNQPQHF. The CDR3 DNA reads TGTGCCAGCAATAGCTATAGCAATCAGCCCCAGCATTTT.

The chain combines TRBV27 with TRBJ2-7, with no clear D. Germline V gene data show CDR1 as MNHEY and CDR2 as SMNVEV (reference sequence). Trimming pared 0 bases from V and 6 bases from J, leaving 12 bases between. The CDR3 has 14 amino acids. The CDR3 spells CASSLSRQVGEQYF. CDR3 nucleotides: TGTGCCAGCAGTTTATCCCGGCAGGTAGGCGAGCAGTACTTC.